This entry lists 9 T cell receptor beta chains sequenced from one sample in a study of T-cell memory formation after mild COVID-19. TCRdb called the 5' RACE reads again in MiXCR, with one record for every CDR3 protein. This table has 150,000 to 200,000 distinct CDR3 sequences, more than 14% appearing once. Sequences were obtained from PBMCs or a T cell subset sorted from them (not recorded which). The receptors were gathered from an adult woman who had mild COVID-19 (a few samples of this study predate the infection). Cell type and time point are not known.

The chain combines TRBV7-8 with TRBJ2-1; either TRBD1 or TRBD2 may fit D (5 bases each). The CDR3 length is 17 residues. Per germline, CDR1 SGHVS and CDR2 FQNEAQ. Deletions cut 0 bases from V and 2 bases from J, with 14 bases between. Written as DNA, the CDR3 is TGTGCCAGCAGCTTAGCCCTTGGGGGAGCGGCCTACAATGAGCAGTTCTTC. It codes for CASSLALGGAAYNEQFF.

This clonotype has a handful of counts. The chain uses TRBV6-1 and TRBJ1-5; D gene unclear. The germline V gene has CDR1 MNHNS and CDR2 SASEGT. V dropped 0 bases and J dropped 6 bases, with 9 bases sitting between them. The CDR3 spans 14 residues. The CDR3 nucleotides are TGTGCCAGCAGTGAAGCAGGGAGCGGTCAGCCCCAGCATTTT. It encodes CASSEAGSGQPQHF.

In its sample, this clonotype was seen a few times. The chain employs TRBV3-1 and TRBJ2-6; 7 nucleotides match TRBD1. The germline gives CDR1 LGHDT, CDR2 YNNKEL (reference sequence). V shed 1 base and J 3 bases; nucleotides not matched to a gene: 0. The CDR3 extends over 15 amino acids. Here the CDR3 reads CASSQGTGGANVLTF. The DNA of the CDR3 is TGTGCCAGCAGCCAAGGGACAGGTGGGGCCAACGTCCTGACTTTC.

The rearrangement joins TRBV4-2 to TRBJ1-5; D unclear. Germline V gene sequence: CDR1 LGHNA, CDR2 YNFKEQ. CDR3 size: 15 residues. The V gene lost 1 base and the J gene lost 5 bases, with 12 bases spanning the gap. The CDR3 coding sequence is TGTGCCAGCAGCCAAGGGGCAGCCGGCTATCAGCCCCAGCATTTT. Translated: CASSQGAAGYQPQHF.

The DNA of the CDR3 is TGCAGTGCTAAGAGGGGAGGGCCTAAGGACGAGCAGTACTTC. It translates to CSAKRGGPKDEQYF. V usage is TRBV20-1 and J usage is TRBJ2-7; 7 positions agree with TRBD2. Trimming at V came to 4 bases and at J to 5 bases, leaving 11 bases not matched to a gene. CDR3 length equals 14 residues. Looked up from germline, CDR1 is DFQATT and CDR2 is SNEGSKA (reference sequence).

The table lists this clonotype with a few counts. The chain couples TRBV6-2 or TRBV6-3 to TRBJ2-2; TRBD1 matches 7 bases. With V trimmed by 6 bases and J by 7 bases, 8 bases remained unmatched. Looked up from germline, CDR1 is MNHEY and CDR2 is SVGEGT. The CDR3 totals 14 residues. The CDR3 nucleotides are TGTGCCAGCAGCACCGTTGGGGACAGCGGGGAGCTGTTTTTT. Amino acid sequence: CASSTVGDSGELFF.

This clonotype has more than one count but fewer than ten. This chain connects TRBV11-2 to TRBJ2-3; D is ambiguous. CDR1 and CDR2 (germline): SGHAT, FQNNGV. The length of the CDR3 is 15 residues. The V and J ends lost 4 bases and 4 bases respectively, with 15 bases between them. Here the CDR3 DNA reads TGTGCCAGCAGCTCGGACCTACCCGGCCCAGATACGCAGTATTTT. Its translation: CASSSDLPGPDTQYF.

This clonotype was counted between two and nine times. The chain joins TRBV4-1 to TRBJ2-1; D is possibly TRBD1 (6 bases). V was cut by 8 bases and J by 3 bases, with 11 bases left in between. Germline CDR1 and CDR2: MGHRA and YSYEKL. The length of the CDR3 is 13 residues. The CDR3 DNA reads TGCGCCAGCCAGGGGCCGGTCTACAATGAGCAGTTCTTC. Its translation: CASQGPVYNEQFF.

This clonotype was recorded once. Here the CDR3 DNA reads TGTGCCAGTGGGGGGTCCTACGAGCAGTACTTC. Translation gives CASGGSYEQYF. J is TRBJ2-7 and V is TRBV6-2 or TRBV6-3, with D possibly being TRBD2 (6 bases). Germline CDR1 is MNHEY and CDR2 is SVGEGT. The CDR3 is 11 amino acids. Trimming took 9 bases from V and 1 from J, leaving 7 bases between them.